A single sample gave rise to the 22 T cell receptor beta chains below, sequenced in a study of cytomegalovirus exposure and HLA in healthy donors. The primer mix had 60 Vbeta and 13 Jbeta primers. Clones were read by immunoSEQ multiplex PCR, and TCRdb kept only the in-frame ones, dropping some. Of approximately 200,000 clones listed, 83% are singletons. Sequencing input: PBMCs. These receptors all stem from a girl aged 5-17 years in good health and CMV-seronegative.

This clone was counted only a few times. The chain has TRBV21-1 and TRBJ1-1. TRBV21-1 is flagged as a pseudogene. CDR3 length: 17 residues. The chain's CDR3 is CASSKQRGFNINTEAFF. CDR3 in DNA: TGTGCCAGCAGCAAGCAGCGGGGTTTTAATATTAACACTGAAGCTTTCTTT.

V gene TRBV19 combines with J gene TRBJ1-5; 7 bases align to TRBD1. Germline-derived CDR1 and CDR2 are LNHDA and SQIVND (reference sequence). The length of the CDR3 is 12 residues. V was pared by 9 bases and J by 2 bases, with 1 base of the junction left unmatched. The CDR3 loop is CASTGGNQPQHF. CDR3 nucleotide sequence: TGTGCCAGCACAGGGGGCAATCAGCCCCAGCATTTT.

The chain is built from TRBV6-1 and TRBJ1-2; 9 positions agree with TRBD1. Trimming at V came to 1 base and at J to 6 bases, leaving 0 bases not matched to a gene. The CDR3 runs to 13 residues. Germline V gives CDR1 MNHNS, CDR2 SASEGT. The CDR3 loop reads CASSEGTGDGYTF. The CDR3 coding sequence is TGTGCCAGCAGTGAAGGGACAGGGGATGGCTACACCTTC.

This clone was detected a few times. This chain joins TRBV10-3 and TRBJ2-7; D is unresolved. Germline V gene sequence: CDR1 ENHRY, CDR2 SYGVKD. V shed 5 bases and J shed 1 base, with 6 bases lying between them. The CDR3 extends over 12 amino acids. CDR3 in DNA: TGTGCCATCAGTTTCAGTTCCTACGAGCAGTACTTC. Encoded protein: CAISFSSYEQYF.

The CDR3 here is CASSLRQAGELFF. CDR3 bases: TGTGCCAGCAGCTTACGCCAGGCCGGGGAGCTGTTTTTT. The V and J genes are TRBV11-2 and TRBJ2-2; no reliable D call. Germline V gives CDR1 SGHAT, CDR2 FQNNGV. The V gene lost 2 bases and the J gene lost 6 bases, with 7 bases spanning the gap. The CDR3 spans 13 residues.

This clone was counted a single time. This chain uses TRBV5-4 with TRBJ2-5, with TRBD2 identical over 12 bases. The better agreement between TRBJ2-7 and the DNA end casts doubt on the J call. The CDR3 contains 15 residues. Germline V gives CDR1 SGHNT, CDR2 YYREEE (reference sequence). The CDR3 protein is CASSRGLAGSYEQYF. CDR3 DNA sequence: TGTGCCAGCTCCCGGGGACTAGCGGGTTCCTACGAGCAGTACTTC.

The gene calls are TRBV10-3 and TRBJ2-7, with 7 bases that match TRBD1. The J segment lost 3 bases and the V segment lost 2 bases, leaving 4 bases of the junction unmatched. CDR1 and CDR2 from the germline V gene are ENHRY and SYGVKD. CDR3 length: 14 residues. The CDR3 sequence: CAISEPTGVYEQYF. DNA of the CDR3: TGTGCCATCAGTGAGCCTACAGGGGTCTACGAGCAGTACTTC.

The chain has TRBV7-9 and TRBJ1-4; D gene ambiguous. The CDR3 covers 15 residues. Trimming stripped 5 bases from V and 5 bases from J, with 15 bases between. The germline V gene has CDR1 SEHNR and CDR2 FQNEAQ (reference sequence). As DNA, the CDR3 is TGTGCCAGCAGCCCGGACGAGGGTATAAATGAAAAACTGTTTTTT. This codes for CASSPDEGINEKLFF.

J is TRBJ1-2 and V is TRBV4-1, with TRBD1 identical over 11 bases. CDR1 is MGHRA, CDR2 YSYEKL, per germline. J was trimmed by 7 bases and V by 0 bases; bases with no gene match: 4. CDR3 size: 15 residues. The CDR3 here is CASSQDPGQGVGYTF. CDR3 nucleotides: TGCGCCAGCAGCCAAGATCCGGGACAGGGGGTTGGCTACACCTTC.

The chain has TRBV7-9 and TRBJ1-4; weak D call: TRBD1 (6 bases). V was pared by 3 bases and J by 3 bases, with 20 bases between. The CDR3 has 18 amino acids. Germline values: CDR1 SEHNR, CDR2 FQNEAQ (reference sequence). DNA for the CDR3: TGTGCCAGCAGCTTGAGGACAGAGGGCTCGTTTGCTAATGAAAAACTGTTTTTT. Translated, it gives CASSLRTEGSFANEKLFF.

The chain employs TRBV6-5 and TRBJ1-2, with TRBD1 matching 9 bases. Germline V gene data show CDR1 as MNHEY and CDR2 as SVGAGI. The CDR3 loop spans 14 amino acids. Losses at the gene ends were 7 bases for V and 8 bases for J; bases not matched to a gene: 11. The CDR3 spells CASKGTGRNGGYTF. Here the CDR3 DNA reads TGTGCCAGCAAGGGGACAGGGCGGAACGGGGGCTACACCTTC.

This chain connects TRBV5-4 to TRBJ1-1; a possible D gene is TRBD1 (5 bases). CDR1 SGHNT and CDR2 YYREEE come from the germline V gene (reference sequence). The CDR3 loop spans 14 amino acids. Trimming stripped 0 bases from V and 2 bases from J, with 8 bases between. The CDR3 sequence is CASSLATGNTEAFF. In nucleotides, the CDR3 is TGTGCCAGCAGCTTGGCCACAGGCAACACTGAAGCTTTCTTT.

This clone was detected once. The chain employs TRBV27 and TRBJ1-1; no firm D call. The V and J ends lost 3 bases and 1 base respectively, with 9 bases between them. This CDR3 has 14 residues. The germline V gene encodes CDR1 MNHEY and CDR2 SMNVEV (reference sequence). The CDR3, as DNA: TGTGCCAGCAGTTTCTCTGTCGGGAACACTGAAGCTTTCTTT. Amino acid sequence: CASSFSVGNTEAFF.

The V and J genes are TRBV9 and TRBJ2-7; 7 nucleotides match TRBD2. The V segment lost 4 bases and the J segment 2 bases; nucleotides outside the gene matches: 12. This CDR3 has 16 residues. Germline CDR1 is SGDLS and CDR2 is YYNGEE. The CDR3 here is CASSPASWGRAYEQYF. The CDR3 DNA is TGTGCCAGCAGCCCTGCCTCGTGGGGGAGGGCCTACGAGCAGTACTTC.

The chain combines TRBV27 with TRBJ2-7, with D perhaps matching TRBD2 (6 bases). CDR3 length equals 17 residues. Trimming pared 3 bases from V and 3 bases from J, leaving 21 bases between. Germline lookup yields CDR1 MNHEY and CDR2 SMNVEV (reference sequence). The CDR3, as DNA: TGTGCCAGCAGTTTCCGCCCCCCAATAGCGGAAATCTACGAGCAGTACTTC. Protein: CASSFRPPIAEIYEQYF.

V is TRBV6-5 and J is TRBJ1-1; 7 nucleotides align to TRBD1. Germline V gene data show CDR1 as MNHEY and CDR2 as SVGAGI. The CDR3 consists of 15 residues. The V segment lost 6 bases and the J segment 1 base; nucleotides outside the gene matches: 8. CDR3 residues: CASRKTGTANTEAFF. CDR3 in DNA: TGTGCCAGCAGAAAGACCGGGACAGCGAACACTGAAGCTTTCTTT.

The chain employs TRBV5-6 and TRBJ2-1, with TRBD2 matching over 8 bases. The CDR3 totals 14 residues. Germline V gene lookup returns CDR1 SGHDT and CDR2 YYEEEE. Germline trimming cut 5 bases from V and 2 bases from J; bases unmatched to any gene: 3. In DNA, the CDR3 is TGTGCCAGCAGGGCGGGAGGCACCTACAATGAGCAGTTCTTC. Its protein is CASRAGGTYNEQFF.

This clone came up once. V is TRBV7-9 and J is TRBJ1-6; 8 bases are a match to TRBD1. The CDR3 contains 14 residues. V was clipped by 5 bases and J by 7 bases; unmatched bases: 4. Germline values: CDR1 SEHNR, CDR2 FQNEAQ (reference sequence). The CDR3 DNA reads TGTGCCAGCAGCACTCGACAGGGGAATTCACCCCTCCACTTT. This translates into CASSTRQGNSPLHF.

The rearrangement joins TRBV27 to TRBJ1-1; 7 bases are shared with TRBD1. Germline V gene sequence: CDR1 MNHEY, CDR2 SMNVEV (reference sequence). V lost 5 bases, J lost 4 bases, and 7 bases stayed unmatched. The CDR3 extends over 14 amino acids. CDR3 DNA sequence: TGTGCCAGCAGTGCGAGACAGGGAAGCACTGAAGCTTTCTTT. Translating gives CASSARQGSTEAFF.

This clone was seen a handful of times. V and J are TRBV6-1 and TRBJ2-2, with 7 bases that match TRBD1. Trimming removed 11 bases from V and 1 base from J; junction bases left unmatched: 10. Germline lookup yields CDR1 MNHNS and CDR2 SASEGT. The CDR3 has 15 amino acids. CDR3 DNA sequence: TGTGCCCTAGTGAAGGGGGACAGGAACACCGGGGAGCTGTTTTTT. Its translation is CALVKGDRNTGELFF.

The chain is built from TRBV30 and TRBJ2-2; 8 bases line up with TRBD1. CDR1 and CDR2 (germline): GTSNPN, SVGIG (reference sequence). The V gene end was trimmed by 0 bases and the J gene end by 6 bases; junction bases not matched to a gene: 9. The CDR3 extends over 16 amino acids. The CDR3 nucleotides read TGTGCCTGGAGTGTCTCTCGGACAGGGCGGTCCGGGGAGCTGTTTTTT. Its protein product is CAWSVSRTGRSGELFF.

The rearrangement uses TRBV6-1 and TRBJ2-1, with D possibly matching TRBD2 (7 bases). The length of the CDR3 is 15 residues. Germline CDR1 and CDR2: MNHNS and SASEGT. The V gene lost 1 base and the J gene lost 6 bases, with 13 bases spanning the gap. CDR3 nucleotides: TGTGCCAGCAGTGAAGAGGGGGGAGGGCCCAATGAGCAGTTCTTC. Amino acids: CASSEEGGGPNEQFF.